This T cell receptor beta chain was sequenced for a study of blood T cell repertoires in COVID-19. Trimming took off 5 bases at V and 5 bases at J, with 12 bases between the two ends. CDR3 length: 14 residues. Per the germline V gene, CDR1 is SGHVS and CDR2 is FQNEAQ. The protocol was immunoSEQ multiplex PCR, while the TCRdb copy is restricted to in-frame clones and leaves out a portion. The sample consists of some 140,000 clones, roughly 83% of them appearing once. This clonotype was obtained from a woman aged 55-70 years with acute or convalescent COVID-19. The rearrangement joins TRBV7-8 to TRBJ1-4, with D possibly TRBD1 on 6 matching bases. Sequenced input: peripheral blood. In DNA, the CDR3 is TGTGCCAGCAGCCCCGGGACACCAAATGAAAAACTGTTTTTT. Protein sequence: CASSPGTPNEKLFF.